This T cell receptor beta chain was identified in a study of prognosis after radiotherapy for stage I lung cancer. The authors amplified TCR beta CDR3 from genomic DNA using two-round multiplex PCR. First-round PCR used primers specific to each TRBV and TRBJ gene. A single record per CDR3 protein comes from TCRdb applying MiXCR to the multiplex PCR reads. The sample holds 15,000 to 20,000 distinct CDR3 sequences; about 30% are singletons and the top ten take approximately 33%. The V segment lost 1 base and the J segment 7 bases; nucleotides outside the gene matches: 7. Per germline, CDR1 SGHTA and CDR2 FQGNSA. The CDR3 runs 15 residues. This clonotype was found many times.

V gene TRBV7-2 combines with J gene TRBJ1-2; 9 positions match TRBD1. Sample: PBMCs, taken before or after stereotactic body radiation therapy (not recorded which). This TCR was sampled from a donor at least 50 years old with non-small cell lung cancer. The CDR3 reads CASSLDTGGVGGYTF. The CDR3 DNA is TGTGCCAGCAGCTTAGATACAGGGGGCGTCGGTGGCTACACCTTC. Variable domain in full (rest from reference TRBV7-2 and TRBJ1-2): GAGVSQSPSNKVTEKGKDVELRCDPISGHTALYWYRQSLGQGLEFLIYFQGNSAPDKSGLPSDRFSAERTGGSVSTLTIQRTQQEDSAVYLCASSLDTGGVGGYTFGSGTRLTVV.